The present entry profiles one TCR beta chain with its context. The data are from a study of T cell changes during pregnancy in multiple sclerosis. Germline CDR1 and CDR2: SGHTA and FQGTGA. V was clipped by 5 bases and J by 11 bases, with 18 bases between them. This CDR3 is built from 13 residues. This table comes from immunoSEQ multiplex PCR, and its TCRdb copy is limited to in-frame clones, with some not included. The sample consists of 72,000 or so clones, 93% of them appearing once. The sample consisted of peripheral blood, taken in the second trimester of pregnancy. The chain is built from TRBV7-3 and TRBJ1-1; D perhaps matches TRBD1 (6 bases). This TCR came from a female donor with multiple sclerosis, enrolled in a pregnancy study. For the CDR3, the DNA is TGTGCCAGCAGCCAGGGGCCCTCAAGCTGGGCTTTCTTT. Its protein is CASSQGPSSWAFF.